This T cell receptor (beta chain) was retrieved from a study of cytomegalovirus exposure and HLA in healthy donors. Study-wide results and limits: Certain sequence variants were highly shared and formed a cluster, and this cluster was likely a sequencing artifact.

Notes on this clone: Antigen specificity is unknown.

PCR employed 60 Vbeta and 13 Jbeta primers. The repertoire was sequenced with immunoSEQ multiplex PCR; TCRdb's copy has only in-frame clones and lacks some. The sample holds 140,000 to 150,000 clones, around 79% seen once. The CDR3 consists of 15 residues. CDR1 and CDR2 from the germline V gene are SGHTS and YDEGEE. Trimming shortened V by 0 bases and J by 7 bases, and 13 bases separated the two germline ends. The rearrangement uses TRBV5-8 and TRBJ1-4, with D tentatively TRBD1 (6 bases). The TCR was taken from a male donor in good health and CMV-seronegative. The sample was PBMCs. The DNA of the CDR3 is TGTGCCAGCAGCTTGGCAGGGGTTGTGGGTGAAAAACTGTTTTTT. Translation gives CASSLAGVVGEKLFF. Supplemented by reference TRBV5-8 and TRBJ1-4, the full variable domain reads EAGVTQSPTHLIKTRGQQATLRCSPISGHTSVYWYQQALGLGLQFLLWYDEGEERNRGNFPPRFSGRQFPNYSSELNVNALELEDSALYLCASSLAGVVGEKLFFGSGTQLSVL.